This T cell receptor beta chain was recovered during a study of blood T cell repertoires in COVID-19. Study background: COVID-19 samples collected from the United States, Italy and Spain covered acute and convalescent phases. Nucleic acid was either cDNA or gDNA, and it came from T cells, B-cell-depleted T cells, or PBMCs.

Per the original methods: Amplification of reference gene primers was used by the study to estimate nucleated cell counts. The assay was immunoSEQ multiplex PCR, and TCRdb's table has in-frame clones only and misses some. For V, J and clone size, that table is used; D and trimming come from the DNA. The data contain roughly 400,000 clones, 88% of them singletons. Participants were placed into cohorts based on the clinical history they reported. With 3 bases removed from V and 8 bases from J, the gap between germline ends came to 9 bases. CDR3 length: 12 amino acids. Germline V gives CDR1 MDHEN, CDR2 SYDVKM.

The sequence derives from a woman between 35 and 50 years old with acute COVID-19. The source material was PBMCs or T cells enriched from blood (not recorded which). The gene calls are TRBV28 and TRBJ2-3; D is undetermined. The DNA of the CDR3 is TGTGCCAGCAGTTTTGAGGTTATTACGCAGTATTTT. It codes for CASSFEVITQYF.